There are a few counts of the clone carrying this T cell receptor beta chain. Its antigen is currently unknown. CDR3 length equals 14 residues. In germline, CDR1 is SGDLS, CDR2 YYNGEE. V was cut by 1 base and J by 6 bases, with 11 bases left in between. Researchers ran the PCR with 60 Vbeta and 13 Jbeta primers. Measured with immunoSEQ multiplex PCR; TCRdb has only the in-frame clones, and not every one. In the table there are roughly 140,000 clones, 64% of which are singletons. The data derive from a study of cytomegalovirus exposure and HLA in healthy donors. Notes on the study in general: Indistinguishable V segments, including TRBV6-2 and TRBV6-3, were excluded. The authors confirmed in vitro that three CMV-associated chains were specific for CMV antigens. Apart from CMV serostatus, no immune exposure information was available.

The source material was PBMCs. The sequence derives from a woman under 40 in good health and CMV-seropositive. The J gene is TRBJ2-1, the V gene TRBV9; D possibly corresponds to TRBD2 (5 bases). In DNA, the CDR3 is TGTGCCAGCAGCGTAACCGGGGAAATCAATGAGCAGTTCTTC. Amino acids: CASSVTGEINEQFF.